This TCR beta chain originates from a study of blood T cells in healthy people across ages. Donors gave ten milliliters of peripheral blood apiece. The amount of total RNA extracted per sample was at least 6 micrograms. Per the germline V gene, CDR1 is SGHAT and CDR2 is FQNNGV. The CDR3 is made up of 13 amino acids. This clonotype was observed a single time. One junction end disagrees with the germline gene, perhaps due to a read error. Then a second PCR, running about 6 to 12 cycles, was carried out with a sample-barcoded 5' primer and a J-beta primer mix. Each cDNA molecule carried a tag from a template-switch adaptor that contained 12 random nucleotides. Every sample gave at least 2.5 million paired-end reads containing CDR3. Via MiXCR, TCRdb re-called the 5' RACE reads, giving one row per CDR3 protein. Seen here are about 650,000 distinct CDR3 sequences, over 40% observed once, and the top ten hold approximately 13%.

The chain is built from TRBV11-2 and TRBJ2-2; D not certain. The TCR comes from an elderly woman in good health. The sequencing input was blood. The DNA of the CDR3 is TGTGCCAGCAGGTTGACCGACACCGGGCAGCTGTTTTTT. Its protein is CASRLTDTGQLFF.